Listed below are T cell receptor beta chains from one sample, sequenced in a study of T-cell reconstitution after alpha-beta-depleted transplantation in children. TCRdb redid the calling of the PCR reads with MiXCR, one entry per CDR3 protein. The sample consists of around 680,000 distinct CDR3 sequences, 15% to 20% of them appearing once. Here the sequenced sample was PBMCs from the stem cell graft donor, taken from the stem cell graft. All receptors come from a human donor who donated a stem cell graft to a child with acute myeloid leukemia. Each CDR3 is given with its conserved first and last residue. D genes are given only for firm matches. Expanded clones are given a class, and other clones once, few, many or no size at all.

>many|TRBD2|15|TRBJ2-1|TRBV5-1
CASSSSGGVIGEQFF
TGCGCCAGCAGCTCTAGCGGGGGGGTCATCGGTGAGCAGTTCTTC
>.|.|13|TRBJ1-1|TRBV20-1
CSARETGNTEAFF
TGCAGTGCTAGAGAGACGGGTAACACTGAAGCTTTCTTT
>few|TRBD2|15|TRBJ2-7|TRBV7-9
CASSLGSGNSYEQYF
TGTGCCAGCAGCTTAGGGAGCGGGAACTCCTACGAGCAGTACTTC
>few|TRBD2|18|TRBJ2-3|TRBV4-3
CASSQDHERGGPTDTQYF
TGCGCCAGCAGCCAAGATCACGAGCGGGGGGGTCCCACAGATACGCAGTATTTT
>many|TRBD2|13|TRBJ2-5|TRBV10-3
CAISDGLAETQYF
TGTGCCATCAGTGACGGACTAGCGGAGACCCAGTACTTC
>many|TRBD2|14|TRBJ2-7|TRBV6-2/TRBV6-3
CASTLAGGKREQYF
TGTGCCAGCACACTAGCGGGGGGGAAGCGCGAGCAGTACTTC
>few|.|12|TRBJ2-1|TRBV7-9
CASSLEVDEQFF
TGTGCCAGCAGCTTAGAAGTTGATGAGCAGTTCTTC
>.|TRBD1|14|TRBJ2-3|TRBV28
CASSSQGARDTQYF
TGTGCCAGCAGTTCACAGGGGGCGAGAGATACGCAGTATTTT
>.|.|15|TRBJ2-7|TRBV20-1
CSAYSGTGSSYEQYF
TGCAGTGCCTACTCTGGGACGGGGAGCTCCTACGAGCAGTACTTC
>.|.|16|TRBJ2-2|TRBV20-1
CCARDLWTSKGGELFF
TGCTGTGCTAGAGATCTCTGGACCTCAAAGGGGGGGGAGCTGTTTTTT
>many|TRBD1|13|TRBJ1-2|TRBV7-2
CASSADRGRGYTF
TGTGCCAGCAGCGCAGACAGGGGGAGAGGCTACACCTTC
>many|TRBD1|13|TRBJ2-7|TRBV29-1
CSVPGTGAYEQYF
TGCAGCGTCCCCGGGACAGGGGCCTACGAGCAGTACTTC
>many|.|14|TRBJ1-1|TRBV4-3
CASSHGRMNTEAFF
TGCGCCAGCAGCCACGGACGTATGAACACTGAAGCTTTCTTT
>many|TRBD2|18|TRBJ2-3|TRBV20-1
CSAKIRRTSWRSTDTQYF
TGCAGTGCTAAGATCCGGAGGACTAGCTGGAGATCCACAGATACGCAGTATTTT
>many|TRBD1|15|TRBJ1-1|TRBV20-1
CSARGGQGKYTEAFF
TGCAGTGCTAGGGGTGGACAGGGAAAGTACACTGAAGCTTTCTTT
>few|.|15|TRBJ1-2|TRBV3-1
CASSQDTGTNYGYTF
TGTGCCAGCAGCCAAGATACCGGGACTAACTATGGCTACACCTTC
>.|TRBD1|14|TRBJ1-1|TRBV7-9
CASSPGTGGSAAFF
TGTGCCAGCAGTCCCGGGACAGGGGGATCAGCAGCTTTCTTT
>many|.|14|TRBJ1-1|TRBV29-1
CSVEEGPGYTEAFF
TGCAGCGTTGAAGAGGGACCGGGGTACACTGAAGCTTTCTTT
>many|TRBD2|14|TRBJ2-3|TRBV12-3/TRBV12-4
CASSLAGPTDTQYF
TGTGCCAGCAGCTTAGCGGGGCCCACAGATACGCAGTATTTT
>few|.|13|TRBJ2-1|TRBV7-3
CASSSSRVDEQFF
TGTGCCAGCAGCTCTTCCCGGGTCGATGAGCAGTTCTTC
>medium-sized|.|14|TRBJ1-2|TRBV15
CATSRTGRIDGYTF
TGTGCCACCAGCAGGACGGGACGGATCGACGGCTACACCTTC
>few|TRBD2|17|TRBJ2-7|TRBV4-3
CASSQDLVLAGSYEQYF
TGCGCCAGCAGCCAAGATTTGGTACTAGCGGGGTCCTACGAGCAGTACTTC
>few|.|13|TRBJ2-5|TRBV6-6
CASSPRDGETQYF
TGTGCCAGCAGCCCTCGGGATGGAGAGACCCAGTACTTC
>.|.|16|TRBJ1-2|TRBV12-3/TRBV12-4
CASSLLLWGGDYGYTF
TGTGCCAGCAGTTTACTGTTATGGGGAGGCGATTATGGCTACACCTTC
>many|TRBD2|15|TRBJ2-3|TRBV20-1
CSAIHRGGYTDTQYF
TGCAGTGCCATACATCGGGGGGGCTACACAGATACGCAGTATTTT
>many|.|13|TRBJ1-5|TRBV7-2
CASSLQSNQPQHF
TGTGCCAGCAGCTTACAGAGCAATCAGCCCCAGCATTTT
>few|.|15|TRBJ2-1|TRBV18
CASSPETGFYNEQFF
TGTGCCAGCTCACCAGAAACGGGGTTCTACAATGAGCAGTTCTTC
>.|TRBD1|15|TRBJ2-1|TRBV2
CASSRTGSTYNEQFF
TGTGCCAGCAGTCGGACAGGGAGTACCTACAATGAGCAGTTCTTC
>many|TRBD2|16|TRBJ2-7|TRBV20-1
CSASSLGGGPQREQYF
TGCAGTGCTAGCTCCTTGGGCGGGGGGCCCCAAAGAGAGCAGTACTTC
>few|.|18|TRBJ2-1|TRBV5-1
CASSSNPRADWEADEQFF
TGCGCCAGCAGCTCCAATCCTCGGGCGGATTGGGAGGCGGATGAGCAGTTCTTC
>.|TRBD1|15|TRBJ2-5|TRBV4-3
CASSQGQGVLETQYF
TGCGCCAGCAGCCAAGGACAGGGGGTTTTGGAGACCCAGTACTTC
>many|TRBD2|15|TRBJ2-3|TRBV7-2
CASSLTSGGADTQYF
TGTGCCAGCAGCTTGACTAGCGGGGGGGCAGATACGCAGTATTTT
>.|TRBD2|17|TRBJ2-1|TRBV7-6
CASSQRTSGGANNEQFF
TGTGCCAGCAGCCAGAGGACTAGCGGGGGGGCTAACAATGAGCAGTTCTTC
>many|TRBD1|15|TRBJ2-1|TRBV15
CATSADRSSYNEQFF
TGTGCCACCAGCGCGGACAGGAGCTCCTACAATGAGCAGTTCTTC
>many|.|16|TRBJ2-7|TRBV5-5
CASSLRGLVGIYEQYF
TGTGCCAGCAGCTTGCGTGGATTAGTAGGGATCTACGAGCAGTACTTC
>many|TRBD1|15|TRBJ1-2|TRBV20-1
CSARLGTAINYGYTF
TGCAGTGCTAGGCTCGGGACAGCCATTAACTATGGCTACACCTTC
>few|.|13|TRBJ1-1|TRBV12-3/TRBV12-4
CASGRSFYTEAFF
TGTGCCAGCGGCAGGAGTTTTTACACTGAAGCTTTCTTT
>many|.|14|TRBJ2-1|TRBV9
CASGGGSSYNEQFF
TGTGCCAGCGGGGGAGGAAGCTCCTACAATGAGCAGTTCTTC
>.|.|13|TRBJ1-3|TRBV20-1
CSAAPGSGNIIYF
TGCAGTGCCGCCCCGGGCTCTGGAAACATCATATATTTT
>many|TRBD1|16|TRBJ2-3|TRBV4-3
CASSTGTGSVTDTQYF
TGCGCCAGCAGCACCGGGACAGGGAGTGTAACAGATACGCAGTATTTT
>many|TRBD1|15|TRBJ1-2|TRBV9
CASSEGPGQLYGYTF
TGTGCCAGCAGCGAGGGACCGGGACAGTTGTATGGCTACACCTTC
>few|TRBD1|16|TRBJ1-1|TRBV20-1
CSARGGTGGLNTEAFF
TGCAGTGCTAGGGGAGGGACAGGGGGCCTGAACACTGAAGCTTTCTTT
>few|.|14|TRBJ1-2|TRBV15
CATSEGSASYGYTF
TGTGCCACCAGCGAGGGGAGCGCGAGCTATGGCTACACCTTC
>few|TRBD2|16|TRBJ2-1|TRBV5-1
CASSLFAGGHYNEQFF
TGCGCCAGCAGCTTGTTCGCGGGGGGGCACTACAATGAGCAGTTCTTC
>many|.|15|TRBJ1-5|TRBV29-1
CSVGTAVGSDQPQHF
TGCAGCGTTGGAACGGCTGTTGGGTCCGATCAGCCCCAGCATTTT
>.|TRBD1|14|TRBJ2-7|TRBV20-1
CSAPRGQGPLVQYF
TGCAGTGCCCCACGGGGACAGGGCCCTTTGGTGCAGTACTTC
>few|TRBD1|15|TRBJ2-1|TRBV5-6
CASSQTGASYNEQFF
TGTGCCAGCAGCCAGACAGGGGCGTCCTACAATGAGCAGTTCTTC
>many|.|13|TRBJ2-3|TRBV5-1
CASSRGGGDTQYF
TGCGCCAGCAGTCGAGGGGGTGGAGATACGCAGTATTTT
>.|.|15|TRBJ1-4|TRBV18
CASSLSGEKSEKLFF
TGTGCCAGCTCACTTTCAGGGGAAAAGAGTGAAAAACTGTTTTTT
>.|.|13|TRBJ2-2|TRBV24-1
CATSPAETGELFF
TGTGCCACCAGTCCCGCAGAGACCGGGGAGCTGTTTTTT
>many|.|11|TRBJ1-2|TRBV29-1
CSVSLGPVVSF
TGCAGCGTCAGTTTAGGACCCGTCGTCTCTTTC
>.|.|13|TRBJ2-5|TRBV12-3/TRBV12-4
CASSLVVLGTQYF
TGTGCCAGCAGTTTAGTAGTTTTGGGGACCCAGTACTTC
>few|.|14|TRBJ1-2|TRBV29-1
CSVEEISRENGYTF
TGCAGCGTTGAAGAAATCAGCAGGGAGAATGGCTACACCTTC